This is a list of T cell receptor beta chains from one sample in a study of T cell responses to AZD1222 COVID-19 vaccine. Sequencing used immunoSEQ multiplex PCR; TCRdb keeps in-frame clones, though not all of them. Among over 150,000 clones listed, about 90% were seen once. The material was peripheral blood, obtained on day 0 of MenACWY control vaccination. The receptors originated from an adult in good health. Each CDR3 is given with its conserved first and last residue. D genes are given only for firm matches. The size of a clone is reported for some rows only, either as once, few or many, or as a class for expanded clones.

>TRBJ1-3|15|NA|TRBV5-6|NA
TGTGCCAGCAGCTTGGTTTCAGCCTCTGGAAACACCATATATTTT
CASSLVSASGNTIYF
>TRBJ2-5|19|NA|TRBV1|NA
TGCACCAGCAGCCAAGACCACCGGCTAGCGGGAGCCTATCAAGAGACCCAGTACTTC
CTSSQDHRLAGAYQETQYF
>TRBJ2-5|13|TRBD1|TRBV12-3/TRBV12-4|NA
TGTGCCAGCAGTTGGACAGGGTCAGAGACCCAGTACTTC
CASSWTGSETQYF
>TRBJ2-1|16|TRBD2|TRBV27|once
TGTGCCAGCAGTTTCACAGCGGGACCGTCTCGGGATGAGCAGTTCTTC
CASSFTAGPSRDEQFF
>TRBJ2-7|13|NA|TRBV7-2|NA
TGTGCCAGCAGTTCCCCAAGGGAGCTCGAGCAGTACTTC
CASSSPRELEQYF
>TRBJ1-2|11|NA|TRBV29-1|once
TGCAGCGTTGATTATAGCTATGGCTACACCTTC
CSVDYSYGYTF
>TRBJ1-3|14|NA|TRBV5-8|NA
TGTGCCAGCAGCTTGAGGAACTCTGGAAACACCATATATTTT
CASSLRNSGNTIYF
>TRBJ2-1|17|TRBD2|TRBV5-5|once
TGTGCCAGCAGCTTGGTCCCGGCGGGGACTACTGATGATGAGCAGTTCTTC
CASSLVPAGTTDDEQFF
>TRBJ2-7|12|NA|TRBV3-1/TRBV3-2|NA
TGTGCCAGCAGCCGCCCCGGGAACGAGCAGTACTTC
CASSRPGNEQYF
>TRBJ1-2|14|NA|TRBV28|NA
TGTGCCAGCAGCACGCAGGGTGGGTACTATGGCTACACCTTC
CASSTQGGYYGYTF
>TRBJ1-1|16|TRBD1|TRBV28|few
TGTGCCAGCAGACCCCCGACAGGGGCCTTGAACACTGAAGCTTTCTTT
CASRPPTGALNTEAFF
>TRBJ1-5|17|NA|TRBV10-1|once
TGCGCCAGCAGTGAATTTAAACAGGGTAAGAGCAATCAGCCCCAGCATTTT
CASSEFKQGKSNQPQHF
>TRBJ2-2|17|TRBD2|TRBV7-2|NA
TGTGCCAGCAGCTCCCTCCCTAGCGGACTGATCACCGGGGAGCTGTTTTTT
CASSSLPSGLITGELFF
>TRBJ2-1|13|NA|TRBV10-3|NA
TGTGCCATCAGTGATTCCTTTGGGAATGAGCAGTTCTTC
CAISDSFGNEQFF
>TRBJ1-6|15|NA|TRBV5-5|NA
TGTGCCAGCAGCCACCGGGGGGCTGGTAATTCACCCCTCCACTTT
CASSHRGAGNSPLHF
>TRBJ2-2|12|NA|TRBV28|NA
TGTGCCAGCAGTTCCCACACCGGGGAGCTGTTTTTT
CASSSHTGELFF
>TRBJ1-1|14|NA|TRBV27|NA
TGTGCCAGCAGTTTACGCCCTTGGGACACTGAAGCTTTCTTT
CASSLRPWDTEAFF
>TRBJ1-2|13|NA|TRBV5-6|NA
TGTGCCAGCAGCTTACGGGGGACTCATGGCTACACCTTC
CASSLRGTHGYTF
>TRBJ2-2|15|TRBD2|TRBV6-5|NA
TGTGCCAGCAGCAGACTAGCGGGAGGCACCGGGGAGCTGTTTTTT
CASSRLAGGTGELFF
>TRBJ2-2|15|NA|TRBV27|NA
TGTGCCAGCAGTTTATGGCCCGGCAGCACCGGGGAGCTGTTTTTT
CASSLWPGSTGELFF
>TRBJ2-1|14|NA|TRBV19|NA
TGTGCCAGTAGTATAGGGCCAGCCACCCACGAGCAGTTCTTC
CASSIGPATHEQFF
>TRBJ1-4|13|NA|TRBV7-2|NA
TGTGCCAGCAGCCCGAGGGGCGGGGAAAAACTGTTTTTT
CASSPRGGEKLFF
>TRBJ2-5|18|TRBD2|TRBV5-1|once
TGCGCCAGCAGCTCCGGACTAGCGCCCCAGGGTGTCGGGGAGACCCAGTACTTC
CASSSGLAPQGVGETQYF
>TRBJ1-1|11|NA|TRBV28|NA
TGTGCCAGCAGTTACACCACTGAAGCTTTCTTT
CASSYTTEAFF
>TRBJ2-1|17|TRBD2|TRBV15|NA
TGTGCCACCAGCAGAACCCCGACTAGCGGGTCAAACAATGAGCAGTTCTTC
CATSRTPTSGSNNEQFF
>TRBJ2-1|17|NA|TRBV19|NA
TGTGCCAGTAGTTCGATCTATAGTCCAAGCTCCTACAATGAGCAGTTCTTC
CASSSIYSPSSYNEQFF
>TRBJ2-7|14|NA|TRBV7-2|NA
TGTGCCAGCAGCTTAGCCAGGGTACCCTACGAGCAGTACTTC
CASSLARVPYEQYF
>TRBJ2-1|13|NA|TRBV6-2/TRBV6-3|few
TGTGCCAGCAGTTTCGCGGGAATCACTGAGCAGTTCTTC
CASSFAGITEQFF
>TRBJ2-7|15|TRBD1|TRBV27|NA
TGTGCCAGCAGTTTATCTGTGGGACAGTTCTACGAGCAGTACTTC
CASSLSVGQFYEQYF
>TRBJ2-2|16|NA|TRBV2|NA
TGTGCCAGCAGTCCGGGACGTACCCCTGCAACCGGGGAGCTGTTTTTT
CASSPGRTPATGELFF
>TRBJ2-3|12|NA|TRBV11-2|NA
TGTGCCAGCAGCTCAAACACAGATACGCAGTATTTT
CASSSNTDTQYF
>TRBJ1-1|12|NA|TRBV6-5|NA
TGTGCCAGCGGAGAGGGTGTCACTGAAGCTTTCTTT
CASGEGVTEAFF
>TRBJ1-2|14|TRBD1|TRBV11-2|NA
TGTGCCAGCAGCTTAGTCAGGGGGTACGATGGCTACACCTTC
CASSLVRGYDGYTF
>TRBJ2-1|16|TRBD1|TRBV7-2|NA
TGTGCCAGCAGCCCAAGGACAGGGGGGCCGGTGAATGAGCAGTTCTTC
CASSPRTGGPVNEQFF
>TRBJ1-5|13|NA|TRBV19|NA
TGTGCTACACAGGGAGATCTTAATCAGCCCCAGCATTTT
CATQGDLNQPQHF
>TRBJ2-7|14|NA|TRBV20-1|NA
TGCAGTGCTAGTGGCGGGGAACACTCCTACGAGCAGTACTTC
CSASGGEHSYEQYF
>TRBJ2-1|15|TRBD2|TRBV27|NA
TGTGCCAGCAGATCCTTAGCGGGAGCCTACAATGAGCAGTTCTTC
CASRSLAGAYNEQFF
>TRBJ2-7|12|NA|TRBV12-3/TRBV12-4|NA
TGTGCCAGCAGCCATACCTCCTACGAGCAGTACTTC
CASSHTSYEQYF
>TRBJ2-1|14|NA|TRBV7-3|NA
TGTGCCAGCAGCTCGGAGGCGTCCCGAAATGAGCAGTTCTTC
CASSSEASRNEQFF
>TRBJ1-2|16|NA|TRBV9|NA
TGTGCCAGCAGCGTAGCTCCCCTCTCGACAGACTATGGCTACACCTTC
CASSVAPLSTDYGYTF
>TRBJ2-3|13|NA|TRBV5-1|NA
TGCGCCACCAGGGCCCGGCACACAGATACGCAGTATTTT
CATRARHTDTQYF
>TRBJ2-2|18|NA|TRBV9|once
TGTGCCAGCAGCGTAGCCGCTGGGGGGGCAGTCAACACCGGGGAGCTGTTTTTT
CASSVAAGGAVNTGELFF
>TRBJ1-6|14|NA|TRBV3-1/TRBV3-2|NA
TGTGCCAGCAGCCAAGTGGACACTAATTCACCCCTCCACTTT
CASSQVDTNSPLHF
>TRBJ1-2|14|NA|TRBV6-6|NA
TGTGCCAGCAGTTACTCAAGCGCCACCTATGGCTACACCTTC
CASSYSSATYGYTF
>TRBJ1-2|16|NA|TRBV28|NA
TGTGCCAGTAATCCCCTCGGGGGATGGGTGAGCTATGGCTACACCTTC
CASNPLGGWVSYGYTF
>TRBJ2-7|12|TRBD2|TRBV12-3/TRBV12-4|NA
TGTGCCAGCAGCCGGACTAGCGGGACGAAGTACTTC
CASSRTSGTKYF
>TRBJ2-2|15|TRBD2|TRBV7-6|NA
TGTGCCAGCAGCTTAACTAGCGGGAGGGTCGGGGAGCTGTTTTTT
CASSLTSGRVGELFF
>TRBJ1-3|14|NA|TRBV29-1|once
TGCAGCGTTGAATTGAGGTCGGCTGGAAACACCATATATTTT
CSVELRSAGNTIYF
>TRBJ1-6|13|NA|TRBV6-5|NA
TGTGCCAGCAGCTCCAGATCTAATTCACCCCTCCACTTT
CASSSRSNSPLHF
>TRBJ2-1|13|NA|TRBV12-5|NA
TGTGCTAGTGATCCGAATAGTGTGGGTGAGCAGTTCTTC
CASDPNSVGEQFF
>TRBJ2-1|17|TRBD2|TRBV7-6|once
TGTGCCAGCAGCAATTCTCGGACGGGAGGCCCCCCCCATGAGCAGTTCTTC
CASSNSRTGGPPHEQFF
>TRBJ2-7|12|NA|TRBV29-1|NA
TGCAGCGTTATACCCGAGGGCTACGAGCAGTACTTC
CSVIPEGYEQYF